The clone carrying this T cell receptor beta chain showed up just a few times. Its antigen is unidentified. This CDR3 spans 17 amino acids. Deletions cut 8 bases from V and 5 bases from J, with 26 bases between. The germline CDR1 and CDR2 sequences are LNHNV and YYDKDF (reference sequence). The entry originates in a study of response to subunit inactivated influenza vaccine. Study-level points and caveats: Authors suggested few new T cells are recruited by each seasonal influenza vaccination.

TCRdb re-called the RT-PCR reads through MiXCR, storing one row per CDR3 protein. The sample includes hundreds of thousands of distinct CDR3 sequences, around 15% of them seen just once. The sample consisted of PBMCs from blood, taken roughly 15 days before vaccination. V gene TRBV15 combines with J gene TRBJ2-3, with a tentative D call TRBD2 (7 bases). This clonotype was sampled from a man over 45 who received an inactivated influenza vaccine. The DNA for the CDR3 is TGTGCCACCCTGGGTGGGGCGGGGGCCCCCGGGGGAGATACGCAGTATTTT. It yields the protein CATLGGAGAPGGDTQYF. The full variable domain, its missing parts supplied by reference TRBV15 and TRBJ2-3, is DAMVIQNPRYQVTQFGKPVTLSCSQTLNHNVMYWYQQKSSQAPKLLFHYYDKDFNNEADTPDNFQSRRPNTSFCFLDIRSPGLGDTAMYLCATLGGAGAPGGDTQYFGPGTRLTVL.